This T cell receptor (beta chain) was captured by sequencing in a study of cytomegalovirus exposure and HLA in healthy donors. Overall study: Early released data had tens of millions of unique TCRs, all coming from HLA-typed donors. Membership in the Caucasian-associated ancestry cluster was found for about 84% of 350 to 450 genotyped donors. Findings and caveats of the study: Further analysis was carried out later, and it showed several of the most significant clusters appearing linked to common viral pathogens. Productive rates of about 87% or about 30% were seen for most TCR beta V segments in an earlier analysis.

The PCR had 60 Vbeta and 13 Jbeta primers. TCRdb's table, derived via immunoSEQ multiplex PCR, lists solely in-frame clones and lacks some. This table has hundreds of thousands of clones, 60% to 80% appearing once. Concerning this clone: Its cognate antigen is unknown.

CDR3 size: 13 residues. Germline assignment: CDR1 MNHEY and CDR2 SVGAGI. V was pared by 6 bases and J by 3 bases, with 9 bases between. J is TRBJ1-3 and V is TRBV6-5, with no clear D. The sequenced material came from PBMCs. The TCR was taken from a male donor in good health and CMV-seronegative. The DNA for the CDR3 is TGTGCCAGCAGAAATTCGGGTGGAAACACCATATATTTT. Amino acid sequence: CASRNSGGNTIYF.